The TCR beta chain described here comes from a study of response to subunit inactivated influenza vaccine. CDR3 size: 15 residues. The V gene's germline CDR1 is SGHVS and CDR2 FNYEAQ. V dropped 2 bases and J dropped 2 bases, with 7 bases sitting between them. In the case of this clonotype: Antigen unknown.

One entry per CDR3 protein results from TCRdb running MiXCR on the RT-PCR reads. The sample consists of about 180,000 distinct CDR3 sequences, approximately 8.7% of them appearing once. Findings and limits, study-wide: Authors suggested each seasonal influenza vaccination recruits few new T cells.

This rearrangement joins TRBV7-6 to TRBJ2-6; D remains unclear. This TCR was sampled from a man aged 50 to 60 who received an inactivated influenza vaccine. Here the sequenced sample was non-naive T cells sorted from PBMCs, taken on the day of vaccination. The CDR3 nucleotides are TGTGCCAGCAGCTTACCAGGTGCTGGGGCCAACGTCCTGACTTTC. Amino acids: CASSLPGAGANVLTF.